This is a list of T cell receptor beta chains from one sample in a study of regulatory T cells in long-lasting Graves disease. TCRdb redid the calling of the multiplex PCR reads with MiXCR, one entry per CDR3 protein. The data hold around 500,000 distinct CDR3 sequences, with 15% to 20% observed a single time. The sample was also reused in another study, on T cells in Graves' hyperthyroidism and ophthalmopathy.

Sequencing was performed on peripheral blood mononuclear cells (PBMCs), taken at new diagnosis, from a patient treated with antithyroid drugs. These TCRs come from a woman aged 35-65 years with Graves disease. Each CDR3 is given with its conserved first and last residue. D genes are given only for firm matches. Clone size is given for some rows only: seen once, a few or many times, or a class if the clone is expanded.

TRBJ2-7 | TRBV12-5 | many | TRBD1 | TGTGCTAGTGGTTTCCGTTCGACAGGGCTGTACGAGCAGTACTTC | CASGFRSTGLYEQYF
TRBJ1-1 | TRBV19 | few | - | TGTGCCAGTAGTATTGGTCCGGGCATTGGCACTGAAGCTTTCTTT | CASSIGPGIGTEAFF
TRBJ2-2 | TRBV2 | many | - | TGTGCCAGCAGGACGACTAGGGGGAGCGGGGAGCTGTTTTTT | CASRTTRGSGELFF
TRBJ2-1 | TRBV3-1 | - | - | TGTGCCAGCAGCCAAGCTGGCATTGAGCAGTTCTTC | CASSQAGIEQFF
TRBJ1-2 | TRBV27 | many | - | TGTGCCAGCAGTTTAGCCCGGGCAGACAACTATGGCTACACCTTC | CASSLARADNYGYTF
TRBJ2-5 | TRBV11-3 | many | TRBD2 | TGTGCCAGCAAATTCGGGTCAGCTAGCGGGGGGCAAGAGACCCAGTACTTC | CASKFGSASGGQETQYF
TRBJ1-1 | TRBV18 | few | - | TGTGCCAGCTCACGGGTCAGCCTGAACACTGAAGCTTTCTTT | CASSRVSLNTEAFF
TRBJ2-3 | TRBV4-1 | many | TRBD1 | TGCGCCAGCAGCCAAAACATTGGGACAGGAGGGTACACAGATACGCAGTATTTT | CASSQNIGTGGYTDTQYF
TRBJ1-1 | TRBV5-1 | many | TRBD1 | TGCGCCAGCAGCGCGGACAGGGTTGTGAACACTGAAGCTTTCTTT | CASSADRVVNTEAFF
TRBJ2-2 | TRBV12-3/TRBV12-4 | many | - | TGTGCCAGCAGAGGATCGGGGAAGACCGGGGAGCTGTTTTTT | CASRGSGKTGELFF
TRBJ2-7 | TRBV19 | - | - | TGTGCCAGTAGTGAACAGGGCTTGCGGGAGCAGTACTTC | CASSEQGLREQYF
TRBJ2-3 | TRBV12-3/TRBV12-4 | - | - | TGTGCCAGCAGTTTAATAGCAAGCACAGATACGCAGTATTTT | CASSLIASTDTQYF
TRBJ2-1 | TRBV19 | many | TRBD2 | TGTGCCAGTAGTATAAGGAGCGGGGGGGCTCTTAATGAGCAGTTCTTC | CASSIRSGGALNEQFF
TRBJ1-2 | TRBV3-1 | few | - | TGTGCCAGCAGCCCGGAGGGCTACCAGGACCCCGGGGGATATGGCTACACCTTC | CASSPEGYQDPGGYGYTF
TRBJ1-6 | TRBV28 | many | - | TGTGCCAGCAGTACCCCAACAAATCAGGCACCCCTCCACTTT | CASSTPTNQAPLHF
TRBJ2-7 | TRBV18 | - | - | TGTGCCAGCTCACCTAATCCCGGGACGGAGACCTACGAGCAGTACTTC | CASSPNPGTETYEQYF
TRBJ2-3 | TRBV19 | - | - | TGTGCCAGTAGTCAAAGCCCCAGCACAGATACGCAGTATTTT | CASSQSPSTDTQYF
TRBJ1-6 | TRBV14 | many | - | TGTGCCAGCAGCCTCGACGGGGCCGTGGCACCCCTCCACTTT | CASSLDGAVAPLHF
TRBJ1-1 | TRBV28 | many | - | TGTGCCAGCAGTCAAAGGGACACTGAAGCTTTCTTT | CASSQRDTEAFF
TRBJ2-2 | TRBV30 | many | TRBD2 | TGTGCCTGGAGTAACCAGCGGGGGGGCCTCAGCGGGGAGCTGTTTTTT | CAWSNQRGGLSGELFF
TRBJ1-3 | TRBV10-3 | once | - | TGTGCCAGCCGGCGGGTGAGCTCTGGAAACACCATATATTTT | CASRRVSSGNTIYF
TRBJ1-4 | TRBV5-1 | - | - | TGCGCCAGCAGCTTGGTCCCAGGGGATGAAAAACTGTTTTTT | CASSLVPGDEKLFF
TRBJ1-1 | TRBV2 | many | - | TGTGCCAGCAGACCCACGGAAACTGAAGCTTTCTTT | CASRPTETEAFF
TRBJ2-5 | TRBV6-9 | many | - | TGTGCCAGCAGTTACTCACAGCTCGGGGAGACCCAGTACTTC | CASSYSQLGETQYF